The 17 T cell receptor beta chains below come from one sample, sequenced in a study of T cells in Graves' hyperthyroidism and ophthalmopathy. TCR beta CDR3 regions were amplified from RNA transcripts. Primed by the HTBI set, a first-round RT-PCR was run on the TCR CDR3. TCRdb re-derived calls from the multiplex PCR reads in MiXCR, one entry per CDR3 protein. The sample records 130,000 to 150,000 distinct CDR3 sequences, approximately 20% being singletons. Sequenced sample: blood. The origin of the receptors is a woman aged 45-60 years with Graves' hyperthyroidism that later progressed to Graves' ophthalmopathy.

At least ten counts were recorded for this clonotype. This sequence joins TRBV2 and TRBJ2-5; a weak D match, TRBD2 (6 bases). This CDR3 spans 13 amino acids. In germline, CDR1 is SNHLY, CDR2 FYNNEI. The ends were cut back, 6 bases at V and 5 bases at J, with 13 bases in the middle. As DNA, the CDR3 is TGTGCCAGCAGGCCGGGGGTAGTGGAGACCCAGTACTTC. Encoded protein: CASRPGVVETQYF. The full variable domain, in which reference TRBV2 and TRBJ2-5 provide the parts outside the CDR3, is EPEVTQTPSHQVTQMGQEVILRCVPISNHLYFYWYRQILGQKVEFLVSFYNNEISEKSEIFDDQFSVERPDGSNFTLKIRSTKLEDSAMYFCASRPGVVETQYFGPGTRLLVL.

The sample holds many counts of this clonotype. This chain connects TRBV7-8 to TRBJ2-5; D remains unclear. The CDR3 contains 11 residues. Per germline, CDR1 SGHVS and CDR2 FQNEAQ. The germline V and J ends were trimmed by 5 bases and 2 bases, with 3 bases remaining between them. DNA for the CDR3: TGTGCCAGCAGCAATCAAGAGACCCAGTACTTC. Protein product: CASSNQETQYF.

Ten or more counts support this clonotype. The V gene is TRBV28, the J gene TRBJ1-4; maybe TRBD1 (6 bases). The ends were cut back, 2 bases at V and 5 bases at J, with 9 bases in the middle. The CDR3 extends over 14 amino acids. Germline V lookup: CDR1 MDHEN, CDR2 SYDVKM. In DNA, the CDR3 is TGTGCCAGCAGTTTAGGGGGGCCGAATGAAAAACTGTTTTTT. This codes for CASSLGGPNEKLFF.

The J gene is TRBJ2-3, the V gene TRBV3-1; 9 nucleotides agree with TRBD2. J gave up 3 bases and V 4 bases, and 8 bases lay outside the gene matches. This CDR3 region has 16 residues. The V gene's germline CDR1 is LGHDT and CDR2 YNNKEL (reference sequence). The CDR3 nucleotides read TGTGCCAGCAGCCCTCTAGCGGGGTCGTGGACAGATACGCAGTATTTT. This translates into CASSPLAGSWTDTQYF.

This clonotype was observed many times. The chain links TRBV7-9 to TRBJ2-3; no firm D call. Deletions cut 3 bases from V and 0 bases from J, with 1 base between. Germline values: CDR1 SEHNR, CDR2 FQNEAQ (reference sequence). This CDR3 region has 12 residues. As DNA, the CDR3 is TGTGCCAGCAGCTTCAGCACAGATACGCAGTATTTT. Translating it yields CASSFSTDTQYF. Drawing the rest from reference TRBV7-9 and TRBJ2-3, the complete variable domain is DTGVSQNPRHKITKRGQNVTFRCDPISEHNRLYWYRQTLGQGPEFLTYFQNEAQLEKSRLLSDRFSAERPKGSFSTLEIQRTEQGDSAMYLCASSFSTDTQYFGPGTRLTVL.

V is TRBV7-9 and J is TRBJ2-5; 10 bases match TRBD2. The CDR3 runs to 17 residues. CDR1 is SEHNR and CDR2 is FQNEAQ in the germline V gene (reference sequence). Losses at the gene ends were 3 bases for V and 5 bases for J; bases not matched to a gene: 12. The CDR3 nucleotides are TGTGCCAGCAGCTTCAAATCATCTGGGGGACTAGCGGAGACCCAGTACTTC. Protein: CASSFKSSGGLAETQYF.

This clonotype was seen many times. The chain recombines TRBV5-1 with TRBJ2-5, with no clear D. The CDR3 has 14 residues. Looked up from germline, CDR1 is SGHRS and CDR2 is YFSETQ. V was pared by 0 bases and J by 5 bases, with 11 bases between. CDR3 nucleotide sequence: TGCGCCAGCAGCTTGGCCGACAATCGGGAGACCCAGTACTTC. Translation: CASSLADNRETQYF.

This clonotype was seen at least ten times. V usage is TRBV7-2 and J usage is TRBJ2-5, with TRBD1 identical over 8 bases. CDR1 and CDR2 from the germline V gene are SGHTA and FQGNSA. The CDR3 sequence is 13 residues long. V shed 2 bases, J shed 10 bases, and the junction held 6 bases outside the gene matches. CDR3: CASSLLTGDRQYF. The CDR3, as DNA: TGTGCCAGCAGCTTACTGACAGGGGACCGCCAGTACTTC.

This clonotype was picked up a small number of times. For the CDR3, the DNA is TGCAGTGCCCGACAGGGCGGGAGCTATGGCTACACCTTC. Translation gives CSARQGGSYGYTF. V is TRBV20-1 and J is TRBJ1-2, with 7 bases aligning to TRBD1. In germline, CDR1 is DFQATT, CDR2 SNEGSKA (reference sequence). Trimming took 6 bases from V and 4 from J; bases not matched to a gene: 8. The CDR3 loop spans 13 amino acids.

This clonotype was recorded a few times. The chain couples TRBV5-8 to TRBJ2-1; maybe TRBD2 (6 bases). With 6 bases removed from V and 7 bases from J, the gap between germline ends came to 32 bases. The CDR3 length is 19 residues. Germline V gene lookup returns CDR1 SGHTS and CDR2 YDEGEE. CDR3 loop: CASTMLALSGTRGGNEQFF. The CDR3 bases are TGTGCCAGCACCATGTTAGCCTTATCAGGGACGCGGGGAGGAAATGAGCAGTTCTTC.

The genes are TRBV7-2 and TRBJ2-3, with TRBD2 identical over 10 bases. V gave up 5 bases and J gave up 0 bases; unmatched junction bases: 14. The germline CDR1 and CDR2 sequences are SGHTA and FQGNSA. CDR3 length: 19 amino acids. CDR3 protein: CASSPRFTQTSGSTDTQYF. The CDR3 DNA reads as TGTGCCAGCAGCCCCCGATTTACCCAGACTAGCGGGAGCACAGATACGCAGTATTTT. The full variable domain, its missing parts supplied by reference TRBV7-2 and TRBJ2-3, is GAGVSQSPSNKVTEKGKDVELRCDPISGHTALYWYRQSLGQGLEFLIYFQGNSAPDKSGLPSDRFSAERTGGSVSTLTIQRTQQEDSAVYLCASSPRFTQTSGSTDTQYFGPGTRLTVL.

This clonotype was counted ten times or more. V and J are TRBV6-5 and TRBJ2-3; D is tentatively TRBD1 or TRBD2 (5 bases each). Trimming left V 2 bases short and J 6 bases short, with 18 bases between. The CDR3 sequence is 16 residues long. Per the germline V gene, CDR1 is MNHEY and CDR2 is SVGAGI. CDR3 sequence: CASSYGRPDWGDTQYF. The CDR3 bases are TGTGCCAGCAGTTACGGCCGACCGGATTGGGGGGATACGCAGTATTTT.

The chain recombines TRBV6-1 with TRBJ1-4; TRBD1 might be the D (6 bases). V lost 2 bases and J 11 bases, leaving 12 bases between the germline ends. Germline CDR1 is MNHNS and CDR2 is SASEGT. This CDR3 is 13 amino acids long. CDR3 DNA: TGTGCCAGCAGTGAACTGGGGGCGGGGAAACTGTTTTTT. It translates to CASSELGAGKLFF.

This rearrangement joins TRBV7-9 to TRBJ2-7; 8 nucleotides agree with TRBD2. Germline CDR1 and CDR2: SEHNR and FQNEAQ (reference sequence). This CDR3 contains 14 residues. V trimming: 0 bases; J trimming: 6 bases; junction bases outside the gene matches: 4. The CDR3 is CASSLAGGGSEQYF. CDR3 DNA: TGTGCCAGCAGCTTAGCCGGGGGGGGTTCCGAGCAGTACTTC.

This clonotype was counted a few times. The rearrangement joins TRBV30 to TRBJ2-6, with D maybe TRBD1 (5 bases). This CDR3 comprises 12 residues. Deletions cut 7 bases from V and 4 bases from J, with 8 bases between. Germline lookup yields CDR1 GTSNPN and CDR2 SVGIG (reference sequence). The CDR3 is CASGNGANVLTF. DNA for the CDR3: TGTGCCTCAGGGAACGGGGCCAACGTCCTGACTTTC.

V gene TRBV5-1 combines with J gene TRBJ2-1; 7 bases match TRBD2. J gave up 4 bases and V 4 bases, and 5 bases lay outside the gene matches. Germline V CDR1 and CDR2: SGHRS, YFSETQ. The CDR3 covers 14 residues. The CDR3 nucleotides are TGCGCCAGCAGCGACGGACTAGGTTACAATGAGCAGTTCTTC. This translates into CASSDGLGYNEQFF.

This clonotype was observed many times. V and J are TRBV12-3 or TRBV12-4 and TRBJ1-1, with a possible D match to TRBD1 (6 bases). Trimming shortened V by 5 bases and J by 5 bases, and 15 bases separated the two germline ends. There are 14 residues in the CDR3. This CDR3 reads CASSTGQGLTEAFF. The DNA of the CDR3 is TGTGCCAGCAGTACAGGGCAGGGGCTAACTGAAGCTTTCTTT.